One and the same sample provided the 19 T cell receptor beta chains below, sequenced in a study of shared clonotypes between healthy human individuals. Terminally differentiated effector memory CD45RA+ cells were excluded by CCR7 positive selection of CD45RO-negative cells. Some clones are missing from TCRdb's copy, which holds only in-frame ones; the method was immunoSEQ multiplex PCR. The sample yields under 2,000,000 clones, about 95% seen once. Sequencing input: naive CD8+ T cells sorted from blood. Receptors originate from a man younger than 30 in good health.

This chain connects TRBV6-1 to TRBJ2-7; D unclear. Germline assignment: CDR1 MNHNS and CDR2 SASEGT. Trimming took off 0 bases at V and 0 bases at J, with 12 bases between the two ends. The CDR3 length is 16 residues. In DNA form, the CDR3 reads TGTGCCAGCAGTGAAGCAGGAGTGGTCCGCTCCTACGAGCAGTACTTC. Translated: CASSEAGVVRSYEQYF.

Notes on this clone: The same CDR3 is also encoded by other DNA sequences in this sample. The chain combines TRBV7-9 with TRBJ2-7; 7 bases map to TRBD1. Germline lookup yields CDR1 SEHNR and CDR2 FQNEAQ (reference sequence). Trimming cost V 4 bases and J 1 base; bases outside gene matches: 1. This CDR3 region has 13 residues. The CDR3 DNA reads as TGTGCCAGCAGCTCGGGACAGTCCTACGAGCAGTACTTC. Encoded protein: CASSSGQSYEQYF.

This rearrangement joins TRBV9 to TRBJ2-7, with 8 bases that match TRBD1. CDR1 is SGDLS and CDR2 is YYNGEE in the germline V gene. With V trimmed by 2 bases and J by 1 base, 14 bases remained unmatched. This CDR3 region has 18 residues. CDR3 in amino acids: CASSVGFRTGSTSYEQYF. In DNA, the CDR3 is TGTGCCAGCAGCGTCGGCTTCAGGACAGGGAGCACTTCCTACGAGCAGTACTTC.

The rearrangement links TRBV9 to TRBJ2-7; 10 nucleotides agree with TRBD1. Looked up from germline, CDR1 is SGDLS and CDR2 is YYNGEE. The CDR3 loop spans 14 amino acids. V lost 4 bases and J lost 6; bases outside the gene matches: 7. CDR3 amino acids: CASSHGTGASEQYF. DNA of the CDR3: TGTGCCAGCAGCCACGGGACAGGGGCTAGCGAGCAGTACTTC.

This sequence joins TRBV4-1 and TRBJ1-1; TRBD1 might be the D (5 bases). The V gene lost 5 bases and the J gene lost 6 bases, with 13 bases spanning the gap. This CDR3 comprises 13 residues. Germline assignment: CDR1 MGHRA and CDR2 YSYEKL. Here the CDR3 DNA reads TGCGCCAGCAGCTGGCGTCTAGGGGCTGAAGCTTTCTTT. Translated, it gives CASSWRLGAEAFF.

This clone is a singleton in its sample. The rearrangement links TRBV10-2 to TRBJ2-2, with 9 bases aligning to TRBD1. Germline V lookup: CDR1 WSHSY, CDR2 SAAADI. J gave up 3 bases and V 8 bases, and 7 bases lay outside the gene matches. The CDR3 loop spans 15 amino acids. The CDR3 sequence: CASGIGTGYTGELFF. For the CDR3, the DNA is TGCGCCAGCGGTATCGGGACAGGGTACACCGGGGAGCTGTTTTTT.

This sequence joins TRBV4-1 and TRBJ2-3; the match to TRBD2 covers 12 bases. V shed 5 bases and J 4 bases; nucleotides not matched to a gene: 7. The germline V gene has CDR1 MGHRA and CDR2 YSYEKL. CDR3 length equals 16 residues. The DNA of the CDR3 is TGCGCCAGCAGCGGACGGACTAGCGGGGCGGCAGATACGCAGTATTTT. This encodes CASSGRTSGAADTQYF.

This chain links TRBV5-6 with TRBJ1-1; TRBD1 matches 8 bases. This CDR3 contains 16 residues. Germline V gene data show CDR1 as SGHDT and CDR2 as YYEEEE. After removal of 4 bases from V and 1 base from J, the junction contained 9 bases not matched to a gene. The CDR3 DNA sequence: TGTGCCAGCAGCCCCGGACAGGGTTGGCAGAACACTGAAGCTTTCTTT. This translates into CASSPGQGWQNTEAFF.

The V and J genes are TRBV28 and TRBJ2-7; D may be TRBD2 (7 bases). Germline CDR1 is MDHEN and CDR2 is SYDVKM. This CDR3 is built from 15 residues. V shed 10 bases and J shed 3 bases, with 22 bases lying between them. CDR3 sequence (DNA): TGTGCCACAGAGTCGGGGGGCAATTCTCTCTACGAGCAGTACTTC. Translation: CATESGGNSLYEQYF.

The J gene is TRBJ2-1, the V gene TRBV10-1, with 8 bases lining up with TRBD1. Germline CDR1 is WNHNN and CDR2 is SYGVQD (reference sequence). The CDR3 consists of 16 residues. With V trimmed by 3 bases and J by 2 bases, 6 bases remained unmatched. Here the CDR3 DNA reads TGCGCCAGCAGTGATACGGACAGGGAACCCTACAATGAGCAGTTCTTC. Translation: CASSDTDREPYNEQFF.

This clone was picked up a small number of times. This rearrangement joins TRBV28 to TRBJ1-6; no firm D call. V was shortened by 6 bases and J by 0 bases, with 3 bases between the two germline ends. The CDR3 runs 13 residues. The V gene's germline CDR1 is MDHEN and CDR2 SYDVKM. CDR3 in amino acids: CASSDSYNSPLHF. The DNA for the CDR3 is TGTGCCAGCAGCGACTCCTATAATTCACCCCTCCACTTT.

This clone showed up just once. The chain links TRBV6-7 to TRBJ2-2, with unresolved D. Being an ORF, TRBV6-7 has a function that is uncertain. The CDR3 totals 14 residues. V was clipped by 2 bases and J by 8 bases, with 12 bases between them. The CDR3 nucleotides read TGTGCCAGCAGTTACCCTTTTGCCCAGGGGGAGCTGTTTTTT. It codes for CASSYPFAQGELFF.

The chain links TRBV6-1 to TRBJ1-1; D perhaps matches TRBD1 (5 bases). Germline CDR1 reads MNHNS; CDR2 reads SASEGT. The CDR3 has 14 amino acids. V was pared by 7 bases and J by 1 base, with 13 bases between. The CDR3 DNA sequence: TGTGCCAGCACCCCTGGGGGGGAGAACACTGAAGCTTTCTTT. Encoded protein: CASTPGGENTEAFF.

The chain links TRBV5-6 to TRBJ2-7; 7 bases match TRBD2. V dropped 1 base and J dropped 7; count of bases not matched to a gene: 5. The CDR3 is 13 amino acids. Per germline, CDR1 SGHDT and CDR2 YYEEEE. CDR3 in DNA: TGTGCCAGCAGCTTGACTAGCGTGGGGGAGCAGTACTTC. Protein sequence: CASSLTSVGEQYF.

The V call is TRBV6-5, the J call TRBJ2-7; 8 bases are a match to TRBD2. The CDR3 is 14 amino acids. Germline values: CDR1 MNHEY, CDR2 SVGAGI. Trimming took 4 bases from V and 3 from J; bases not matched to a gene: 5. CDR3 in amino acids: CASSFLAGGYEQYF. The CDR3 DNA sequence: TGTGCCAGCAGTTTTTTGGCGGGAGGCTACGAGCAGTACTTC.

The V gene is TRBV7-9, the J gene TRBJ2-2; D is uncertain. CDR3 size: 17 residues. Trimming shortened V by 8 bases and J by 5 bases, and 24 bases separated the two germline ends. The germline V gene encodes CDR1 SEHNR and CDR2 FQNEAQ (reference sequence). CDR3 coding DNA: TGTGCCAGCGATCCTAGAGAGGACCGAATTGGGACCGGGGAGCTGTTTTTT. Translating gives CASDPREDRIGTGELFF.

In DNA form, the CDR3 reads TGCGCCAGCAGCCGGACTAGCGGGGCCTACGAGCAGTACTTC. Amino acids: CASSRTSGAYEQYF. This chain connects TRBV5-1 to TRBJ2-7; 12 positions match TRBD2. J was trimmed by 2 bases and V by 4 bases; bases with no gene match: 1. The CDR3 covers 14 residues. Per the germline V gene, CDR1 is SGHRS and CDR2 is YFSETQ.

Comment on this clone: This specimen includes other DNA sequences encoding the same CDR3. The gene calls are TRBV9 and TRBJ2-1; no reliable D call. The V end was cut by 4 bases, the J end by 1 base, with 12 bases between. From germline, CDR1 is SGDLS and CDR2 YYNGEE. The CDR3 is 15 amino acids. The CDR3 loop reads CASSLSGVSYNEQFF. The CDR3 nucleotides are TGTGCCAGCAGCTTGTCAGGAGTTTCCTACAATGAGCAGTTCTTC. The full variable domain, with the rest looked up from reference TRBV9 and TRBJ2-1, is DSGVTQTPKHLITATGQRVTLRCSPRSGDLSVYWYQQSLDQGLQFLIQYYNGEERAKGNILERFSAQQFPDLHSELNLSSLELGDSALYFCASSLSGVSYNEQFFGPGTRLTVL.

V gene TRBV27 combines with J gene TRBJ1-6; 9 bases agree with TRBD1. After removal of 2 bases from V and 5 bases from J, the junction contained 7 bases not matched to a gene. The CDR3 runs to 17 residues. Germline V CDR1 and CDR2: MNHEY, SMNVEV (reference sequence). The CDR3 region has the DNA TGTGCCAGCAGTTTACACGGACAGGGGCCCGATAATTCACCCCTCCACTTT. Its protein product is CASSLHGQGPDNSPLHF.